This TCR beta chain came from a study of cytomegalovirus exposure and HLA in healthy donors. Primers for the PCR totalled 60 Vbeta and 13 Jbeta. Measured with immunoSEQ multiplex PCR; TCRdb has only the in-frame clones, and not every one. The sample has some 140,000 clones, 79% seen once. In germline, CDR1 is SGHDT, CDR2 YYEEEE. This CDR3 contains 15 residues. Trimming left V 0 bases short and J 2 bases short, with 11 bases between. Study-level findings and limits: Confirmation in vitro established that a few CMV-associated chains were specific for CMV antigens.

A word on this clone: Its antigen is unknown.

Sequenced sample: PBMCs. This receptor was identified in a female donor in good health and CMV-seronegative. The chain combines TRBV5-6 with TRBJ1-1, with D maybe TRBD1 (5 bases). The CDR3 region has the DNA TGTGCCAGCAGCTTGGCCGTGGGGCCCAACACTGAAGCTTTCTTT. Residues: CASSLAVGPNTEAFF.